A selection of T cell receptor beta chains follows, all from one sample in a study of control samples from healthy donors and cancer patients. Produced via immunoSEQ multiplex PCR; TCRdb's table is partial and in-frame only. This sample has fewer than 40,000 clones, with 93% found just once. Sample: PBMCs. Receptors originate from a man in his forties with colorectal cancer. Each CDR3 is given with its conserved first and last residue. The D gene is left open where the match is weak. For some rows the clone size is stated as once, few or many, or as a class when expanded; others skip it.

j_gene | v_gene | abundance | d_gene | CDR3aa | CDR3nt
TRBJ2-1 | TRBV5-4 | - | TRBD2 | CASSLGLADSPEQFF | TGTGCCAGCAGCTTAGGACTAGCGGACTCCCCTGAGCAGTTCTTC
TRBJ1-2 | TRBV9 | - | TRBD1 | CASSVNGQGVVGYTF | TGTGCCAGCAGCGTCAATGGACAGGGGGTAGTCGGCTACACCTTC
TRBJ2-3 | TRBV9 | - | TRBD2 | CASSVVGLAGLSTDTQYF | TGTGCCAGCAGCGTAGTCGGGCTAGCGGGGCTAAGCACAGATACGCAGTATTTT
TRBJ1-1 | TRBV5-1 | - | - | CASSYMWGSVRNTEAFF | TGCGCCAGCAGCTACATGTGGGGCAGTGTGAGAAACACTGAAGCTTTCTTT
TRBJ1-1 | TRBV18 | - | TRBD1 | CASSRDSYTEAFF | TGTGCCAGCTCTCGGGACAGTTACACTGAAGCTTTCTTT
TRBJ2-5 | TRBV7-9 | - | - | CASSPPLWEETQYF | TGTGCCAGCAGCCCCCCCCTCTGGGAGGAGACCCAGTACTTC
TRBJ2-3 | TRBV7-3 | once | TRBD1 | CASSWDRGSTDTQYF | TGTGCCAGCAGCTGGGACAGGGGAAGCACAGATACGCAGTATTTT
TRBJ1-3 | TRBV5-5 | few | - | CASSFVSSSGNTIYF | TGTGCCAGCAGCTTCGTCAGTAGCTCTGGAAACACCATATATTTT
TRBJ2-5 | TRBV7-3 | - | - | CASSLTGVGQQETQYF | TGTGCCAGCAGCTTAACAGGGGTAGGACAGCAAGAGACCCAGTACTTC
TRBJ1-5 | TRBV7-2 | - | - | CASSGPGAGQPQHF | TGTGCCAGCAGCGGGCCGGGGGCAGGGCAGCCCCAGCATTTT
TRBJ2-5 | TRBV7-7 | - | - | CASSSTGTQETQYF | TGTGCCAGCAGCTCCACCGGGACCCAAGAGACCCAGTACTTC
TRBJ1-2 | TRBV27 | - | - | CASSLSRVGYGYTF | TGTGCCAGCAGTCTCTCCAGGGTAGGGTATGGCTACACCTTC
TRBJ2-3 | TRBV6-5 | - | - | CASISGGGKTQYF | TGTGCCAGCATCTCAGGCGGGGGCAAAACGCAGTATTTT
TRBJ2-3 | TRBV5-4 | - | - | CASSFFRGGDTDTQYF | TGTGCCAGCAGCTTCTTTAGAGGGGGGGACACAGATACGCAGTATTTT
TRBJ1-3 | TRBV19 | - | - | CASSTHHSGNTIYF | TGTGCCAGTAGTACTCATCACTCTGGAAACACCATATATTTT
TRBJ2-1 | TRBV19 | - | - | CASSIPGYEQFF | TGTGCCAGTAGTATTCCAGGGTATGAGCAGTTCTTC
TRBJ2-7 | TRBV5-4 | - | - | CASSLGSRNLRDEQYF | TGTGCCAGCAGCCTAGGGTCCAGAAACCTAAGGGACGAGCAGTACTTC
TRBJ2-1 | TRBV5-1 | - | - | CASGTGASNEQFF | TGCGCCAGCGGGACCGGGGCCTCCAATGAGCAGTTCTTC
TRBJ1-1 | TRBV5-4 | - | - | CASSLSDPGTEAFF | TGTGCCAGCAGCTTATCCGACCCCGGCACTGAAGCTTTCTTT
TRBJ2-3 | TRBV2 | - | - | CASLRGDTDTQYF | TGTGCCAGCTTGAGGGGGGACACAGATACGCAGTATTTT